The TCR beta chain described here comes from a study of cytotoxic CD8 clonotypes in ibrutinib-treated CLL. Across the whole study: Roughly 25 partial and 2 complete responses; at median approximately 6 years, about 14 remitted, approximately 12 progressed.

TCRdb's copy holds only in-frame clones and misses some; the assay was immunoSEQ multiplex PCR. Here the sample spans around 27,000 clones, 60% to 80% being singletons. This clone was seen a handful of times. This TCR was recovered from a human donor with chronic lymphocytic leukemia. The sequenced sample was PBMCs, obtained at disease progression, from a patient treated with ibrutinib.

CDR3 region: CASSMESASGGELFF. The CDR3 coding sequence is TGTGCCAGTAGTATGGAGTCAGCCTCCGGGGGGGAGCTGTTTTTT. The rearrangement joins TRBV19 to TRBJ2-2; no clear D. V was trimmed by 3 bases and J by 8 bases, leaving 16 bases between them. Germline V CDR1 and CDR2: LNHDA, SQIVND (reference sequence). This CDR3 contains 15 residues.